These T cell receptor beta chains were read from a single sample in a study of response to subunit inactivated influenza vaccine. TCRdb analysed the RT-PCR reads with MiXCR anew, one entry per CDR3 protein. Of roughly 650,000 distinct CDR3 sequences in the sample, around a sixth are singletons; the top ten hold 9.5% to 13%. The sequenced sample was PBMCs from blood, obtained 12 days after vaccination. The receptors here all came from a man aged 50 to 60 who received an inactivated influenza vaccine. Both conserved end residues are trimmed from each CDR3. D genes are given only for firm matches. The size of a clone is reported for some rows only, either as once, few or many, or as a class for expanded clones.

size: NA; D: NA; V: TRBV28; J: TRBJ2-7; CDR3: ASSFIVRHEQY
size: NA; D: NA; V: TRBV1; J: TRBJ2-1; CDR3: TFLSTSGDRNEQF
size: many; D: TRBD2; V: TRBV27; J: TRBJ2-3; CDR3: ASSLLAGGSSGDTQY
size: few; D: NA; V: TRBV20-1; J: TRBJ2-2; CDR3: SAAEPQTSARRFTGELF
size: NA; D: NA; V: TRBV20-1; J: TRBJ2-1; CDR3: SARGSLVEQF
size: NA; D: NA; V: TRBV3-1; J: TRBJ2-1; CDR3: ASSLGTTTRGEQF
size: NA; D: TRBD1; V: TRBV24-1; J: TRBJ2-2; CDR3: ATSATATGFNGELF
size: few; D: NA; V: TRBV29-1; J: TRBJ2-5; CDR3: SVVLSRGAETQY
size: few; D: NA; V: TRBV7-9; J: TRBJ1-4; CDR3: ASSIRLGDGEKLF
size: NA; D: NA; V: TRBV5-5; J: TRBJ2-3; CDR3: ASSLGLVDTQY
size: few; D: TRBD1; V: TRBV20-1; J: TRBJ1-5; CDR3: SARRGQGSNQPQH
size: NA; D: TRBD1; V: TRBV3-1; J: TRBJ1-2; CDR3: ARSRGGRDNYGYT
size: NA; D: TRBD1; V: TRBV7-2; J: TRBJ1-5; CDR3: ASSEAPGGSNQPQH
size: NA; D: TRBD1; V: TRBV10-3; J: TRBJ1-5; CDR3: ATRDRDSQPQH
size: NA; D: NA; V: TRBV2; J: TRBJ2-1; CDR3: ASSEAGVSGKQF
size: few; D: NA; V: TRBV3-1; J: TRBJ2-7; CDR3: ASRGRYEQY
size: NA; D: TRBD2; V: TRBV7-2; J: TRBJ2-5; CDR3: ASSLALAGGTGTQY
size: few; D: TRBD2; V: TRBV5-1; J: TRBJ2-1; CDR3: ASSLGTSSVWNEQF
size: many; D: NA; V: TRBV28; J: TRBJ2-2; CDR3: ASSFLQPRDGQDTGELF
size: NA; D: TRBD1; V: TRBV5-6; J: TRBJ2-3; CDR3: ASSFQQGLDTQY
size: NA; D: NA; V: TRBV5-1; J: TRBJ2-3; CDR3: ASSPGYGGFTDTQY
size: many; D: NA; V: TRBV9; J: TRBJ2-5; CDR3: ASSSLSGGVQETQY
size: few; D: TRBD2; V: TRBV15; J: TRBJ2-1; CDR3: ATSRGGTSGIGGNEQF
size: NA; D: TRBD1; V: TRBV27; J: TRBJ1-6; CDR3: ASSLRTGRYNSPLH
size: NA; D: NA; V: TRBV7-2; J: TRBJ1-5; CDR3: ASSQFNQPQH
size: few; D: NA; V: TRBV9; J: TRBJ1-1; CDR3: ASSVDTKEGTEAF
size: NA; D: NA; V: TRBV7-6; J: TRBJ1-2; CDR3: ASSLGTAVDGYT
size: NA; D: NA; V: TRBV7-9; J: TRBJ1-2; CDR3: ASRGPEGYT
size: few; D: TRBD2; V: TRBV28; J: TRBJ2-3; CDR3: ASSFVLAGTTDTQY
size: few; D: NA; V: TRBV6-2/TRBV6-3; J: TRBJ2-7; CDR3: ASGHLGRHEQY
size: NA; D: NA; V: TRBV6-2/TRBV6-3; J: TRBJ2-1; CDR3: ASSSPGPLNEQF
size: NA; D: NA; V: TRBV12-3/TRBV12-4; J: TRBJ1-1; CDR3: ASSLGFTGLTEAF
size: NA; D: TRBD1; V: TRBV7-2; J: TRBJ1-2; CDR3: ASSLVGQGSGYT
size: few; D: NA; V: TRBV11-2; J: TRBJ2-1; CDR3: ASSSLRNEQF
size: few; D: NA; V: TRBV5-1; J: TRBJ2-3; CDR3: ASSFGVGTTDTQY
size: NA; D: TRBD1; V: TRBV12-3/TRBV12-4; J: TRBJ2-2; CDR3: ASSPPGQGMIGELF
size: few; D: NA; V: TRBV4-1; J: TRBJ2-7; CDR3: ASSRQTGYEQY
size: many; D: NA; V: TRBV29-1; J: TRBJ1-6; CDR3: SARQGNSPLH
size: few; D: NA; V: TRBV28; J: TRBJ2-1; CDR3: ASSLDVRGAF
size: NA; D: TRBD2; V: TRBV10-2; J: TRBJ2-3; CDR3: ASSEPSGGTDTQY
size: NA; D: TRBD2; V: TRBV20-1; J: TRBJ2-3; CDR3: SARPGTSGRGSTDTQY
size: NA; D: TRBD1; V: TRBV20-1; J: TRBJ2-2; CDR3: SAKGTGTGELF
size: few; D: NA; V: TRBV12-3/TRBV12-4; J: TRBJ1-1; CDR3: ASSLKQNTEAF
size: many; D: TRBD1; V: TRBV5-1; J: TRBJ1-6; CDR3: ASSRTGVYSPLH